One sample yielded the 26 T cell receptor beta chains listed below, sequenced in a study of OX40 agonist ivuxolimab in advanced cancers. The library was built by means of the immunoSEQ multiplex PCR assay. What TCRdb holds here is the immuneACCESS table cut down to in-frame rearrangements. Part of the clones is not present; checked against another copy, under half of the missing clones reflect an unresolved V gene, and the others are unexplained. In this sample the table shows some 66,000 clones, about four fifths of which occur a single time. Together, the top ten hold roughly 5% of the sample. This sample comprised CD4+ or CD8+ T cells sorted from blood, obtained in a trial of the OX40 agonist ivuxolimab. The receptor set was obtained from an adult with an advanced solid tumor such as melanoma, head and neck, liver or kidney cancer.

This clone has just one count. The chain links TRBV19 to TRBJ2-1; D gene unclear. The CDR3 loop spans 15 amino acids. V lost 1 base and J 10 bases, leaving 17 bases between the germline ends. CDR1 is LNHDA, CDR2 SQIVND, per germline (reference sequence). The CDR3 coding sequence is TGTGCCAGTAGTATAGGAAATCGCCAGGCCGGGGAGCAGTTCTTC. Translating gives CASSIGNRQAGEQFF. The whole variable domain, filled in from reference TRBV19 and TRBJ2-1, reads DGGITQSPKYLFRKEGQNVTLSCEQNLNHDAMYWYRQDPGQGLRLIYYSQIVNDFQKGDIAEGYSVSREKKESFPLTVTSAQKNPTAFYLCASSIGNRQAGEQFFGPGTRLTVL.

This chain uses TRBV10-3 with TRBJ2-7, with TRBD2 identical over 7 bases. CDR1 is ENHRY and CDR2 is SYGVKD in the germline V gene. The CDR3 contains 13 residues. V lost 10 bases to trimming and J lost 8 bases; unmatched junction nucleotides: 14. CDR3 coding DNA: TGTGCCAGCCGGAGGGAGGGGAAGTCTAAGCAGTACTTC. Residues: CASRREGKSKQYF.

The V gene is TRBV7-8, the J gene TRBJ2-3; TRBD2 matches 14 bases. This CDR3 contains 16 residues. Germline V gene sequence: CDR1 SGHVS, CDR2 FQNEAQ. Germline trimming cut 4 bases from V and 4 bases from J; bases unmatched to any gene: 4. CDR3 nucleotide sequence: TGTGCCAGCAGCTCTTGGACTAGCGGGGGGCCAGATACGCAGTATTTT. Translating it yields CASSSWTSGGPDTQYF.

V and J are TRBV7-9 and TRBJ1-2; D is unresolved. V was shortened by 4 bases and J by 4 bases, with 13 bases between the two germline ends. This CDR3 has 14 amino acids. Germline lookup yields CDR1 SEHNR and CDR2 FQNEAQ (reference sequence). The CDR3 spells CASSSQEDRYGYTF. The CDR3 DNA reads TGTGCCAGCAGCTCTCAGGAGGATCGCTATGGCTACACCTTC.

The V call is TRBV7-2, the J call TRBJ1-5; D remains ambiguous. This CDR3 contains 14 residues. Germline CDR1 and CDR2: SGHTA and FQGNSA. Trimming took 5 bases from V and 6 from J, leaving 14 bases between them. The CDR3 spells CASSRAGNGQPQHF. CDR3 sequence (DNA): TGTGCCAGCAGCCGCGCGGGAAACGGTCAGCCCCAGCATTTT.

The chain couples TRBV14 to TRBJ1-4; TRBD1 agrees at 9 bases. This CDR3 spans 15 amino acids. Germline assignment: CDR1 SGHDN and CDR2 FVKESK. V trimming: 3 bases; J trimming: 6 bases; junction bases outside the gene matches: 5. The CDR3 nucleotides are TGTGCCAGCAGCCACTTAACAGGGGGCGATGAAAAACTGTTTTTT. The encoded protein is CASSHLTGGDEKLFF.

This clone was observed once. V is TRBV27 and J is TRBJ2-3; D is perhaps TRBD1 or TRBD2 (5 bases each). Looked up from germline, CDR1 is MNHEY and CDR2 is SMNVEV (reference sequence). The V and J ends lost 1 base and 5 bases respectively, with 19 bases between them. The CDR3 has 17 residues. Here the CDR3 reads CASSLFVRGRNRDTQYF. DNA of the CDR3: TGTGCCAGCAGTTTATTTGTTCGGGGACGGAACAGAGATACGCAGTATTTT.

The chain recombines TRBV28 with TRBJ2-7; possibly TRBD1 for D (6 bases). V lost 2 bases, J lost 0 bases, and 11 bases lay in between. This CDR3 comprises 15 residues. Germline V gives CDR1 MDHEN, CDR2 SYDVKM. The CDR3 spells CASSLVAGDSYEQYF. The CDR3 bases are TGTGCCAGCAGTTTAGTCGCAGGGGACTCCTACGAGCAGTACTTC.

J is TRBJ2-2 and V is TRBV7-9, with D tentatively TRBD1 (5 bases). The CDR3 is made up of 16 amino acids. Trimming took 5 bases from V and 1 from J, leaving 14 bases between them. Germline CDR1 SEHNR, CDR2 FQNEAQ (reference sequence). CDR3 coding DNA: TGTGCCAGCAGCGAGAACGTCGGACAGAACACCGGGGAGCTGTTTTTT. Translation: CASSENVGQNTGELFF. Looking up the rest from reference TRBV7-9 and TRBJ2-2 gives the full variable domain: DTGVSQNPRHKITKRGQNVTFRCDPISEHNRLYWYRQTLGQGPEFLTYFQNEAQLEKSRLLSDRFSAERPKGSFSTLEIQRTEQGDSAMYLCASSENVGQNTGELFFGEGSRLTVL.

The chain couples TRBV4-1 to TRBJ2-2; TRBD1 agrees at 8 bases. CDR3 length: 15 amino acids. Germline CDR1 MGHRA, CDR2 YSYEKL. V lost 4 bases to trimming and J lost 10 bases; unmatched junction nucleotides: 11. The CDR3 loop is CASSRDRRSLSELFF. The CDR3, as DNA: TGCGCCAGCAGCCGGGACAGGCGCTCCCTCTCGGAGCTGTTTTTT.

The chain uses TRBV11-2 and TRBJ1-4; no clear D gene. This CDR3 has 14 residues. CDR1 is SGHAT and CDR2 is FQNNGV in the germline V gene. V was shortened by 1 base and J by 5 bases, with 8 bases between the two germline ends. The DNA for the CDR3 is TGTGCCAGCAGCTTAGGGGGATTGAATGAAAAACTGTTTTTT. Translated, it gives CASSLGGLNEKLFF.

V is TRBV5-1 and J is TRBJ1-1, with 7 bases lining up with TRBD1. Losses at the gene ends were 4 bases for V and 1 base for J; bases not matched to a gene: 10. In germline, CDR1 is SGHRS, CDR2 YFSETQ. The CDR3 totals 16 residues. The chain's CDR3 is CASSTDPGTANTEAFF. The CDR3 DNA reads TGCGCCAGCAGCACCGACCCCGGGACAGCGAACACTGAAGCTTTCTTT. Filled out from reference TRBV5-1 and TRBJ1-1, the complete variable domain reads KAGVTQTPRYLIKTRGQQVTLSCSPISGHRSVSWYQQTPGQGLQFLFEYFSETQRNKGNFPGRFSGRQFSNSRSEMNVSTLELGDSALYLCASSTDPGTANTEAFFGQGTRLTVV.

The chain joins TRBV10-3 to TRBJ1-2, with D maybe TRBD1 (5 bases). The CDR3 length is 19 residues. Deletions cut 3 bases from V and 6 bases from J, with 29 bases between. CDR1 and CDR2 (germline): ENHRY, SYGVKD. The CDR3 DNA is TGTGCCATCAGTGACTCCGGGACTTATCACCGGGGGGAGAGAGATGGCTACACCTTC. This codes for CAISDSGTYHRGERDGYTF.

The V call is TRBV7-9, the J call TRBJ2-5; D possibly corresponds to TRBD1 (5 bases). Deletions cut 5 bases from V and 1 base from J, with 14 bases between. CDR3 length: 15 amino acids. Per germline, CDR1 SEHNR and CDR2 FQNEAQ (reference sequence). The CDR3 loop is CASSPWGASQETQYF. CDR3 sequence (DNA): TGTGCCAGCAGCCCCTGGGGCGCAAGCCAAGAGACCCAGTACTTC.

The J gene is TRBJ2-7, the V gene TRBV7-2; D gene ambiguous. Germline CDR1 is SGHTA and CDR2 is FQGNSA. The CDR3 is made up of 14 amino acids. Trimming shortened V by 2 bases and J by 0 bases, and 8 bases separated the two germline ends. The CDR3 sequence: CASSLPVSSYEQYF. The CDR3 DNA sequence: TGTGCCAGCAGCTTACCTGTTAGCTCCTACGAGCAGTACTTC.

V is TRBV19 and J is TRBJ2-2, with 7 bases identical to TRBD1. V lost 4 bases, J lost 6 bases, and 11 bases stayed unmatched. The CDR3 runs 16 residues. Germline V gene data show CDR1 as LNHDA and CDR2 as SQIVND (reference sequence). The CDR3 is CASSRYRGEQAGELFF. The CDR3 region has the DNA TGTGCCAGTAGTAGATACAGGGGCGAGCAGGCCGGGGAGCTGTTTTTT.

This CDR3 is CASSLGSSRGNSPLHF. The CDR3 coding sequence is TGTGCCAGCAGCTTGGGGTCATCACGAGGGAATTCACCCCTCCACTTT. The J gene is TRBJ1-6, the V gene TRBV5-6; D not certain. CDR1 is SGHDT, CDR2 YYEEEE, per germline. V was trimmed by 0 bases and J by 7 bases, leaving 14 bases between them. CDR3 length: 16 residues.

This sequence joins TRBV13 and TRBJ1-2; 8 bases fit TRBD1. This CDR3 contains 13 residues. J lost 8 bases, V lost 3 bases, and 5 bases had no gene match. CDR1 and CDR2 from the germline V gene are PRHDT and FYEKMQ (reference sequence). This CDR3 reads CASSLDREVGYTF. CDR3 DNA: TGTGCCAGCAGCTTGGACAGGGAGGTCGGCTACACCTTC.

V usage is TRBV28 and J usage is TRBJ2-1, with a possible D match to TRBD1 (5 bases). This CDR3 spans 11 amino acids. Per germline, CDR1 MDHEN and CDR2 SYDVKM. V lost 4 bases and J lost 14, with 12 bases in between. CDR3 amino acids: CASSSREREFF. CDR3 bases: TGTGCCAGCAGTTCCAGGGAACGGGAGTTCTTC. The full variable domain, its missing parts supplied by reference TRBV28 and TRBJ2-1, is DVKVTQSSRYLVKRTGEKVFLECVQDMDHENMFWYRQDPGLGLRLIYFSYDVKMKEKGDIPEGYSVSREKKERFSLILESASTNQTSMYLCASSSREREFFGPGTRLTVL.

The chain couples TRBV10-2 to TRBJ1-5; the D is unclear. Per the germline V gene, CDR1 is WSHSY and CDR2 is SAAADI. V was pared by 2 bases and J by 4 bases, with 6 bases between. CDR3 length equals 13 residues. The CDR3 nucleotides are TGCGCCAGCAGTGAGCTCCTGAATCAGCCCCAGCATTTT. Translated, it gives CASSELLNQPQHF.

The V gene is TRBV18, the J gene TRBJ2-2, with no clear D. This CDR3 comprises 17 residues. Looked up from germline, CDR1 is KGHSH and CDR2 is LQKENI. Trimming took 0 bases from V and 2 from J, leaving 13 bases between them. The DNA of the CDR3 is TGTGCCAGCTCACCACCTAACCCGAGGCAAAACACCGGGGAGCTGTTTTTT. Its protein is CASSPPNPRQNTGELFF.

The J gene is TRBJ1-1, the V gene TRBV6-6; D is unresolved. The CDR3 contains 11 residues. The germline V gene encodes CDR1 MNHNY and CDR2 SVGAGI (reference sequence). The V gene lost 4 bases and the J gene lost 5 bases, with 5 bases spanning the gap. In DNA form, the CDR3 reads TGTGCCAGCAGTTCGGGAACTGAAGCTTTCTTT. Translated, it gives CASSSGTEAFF.

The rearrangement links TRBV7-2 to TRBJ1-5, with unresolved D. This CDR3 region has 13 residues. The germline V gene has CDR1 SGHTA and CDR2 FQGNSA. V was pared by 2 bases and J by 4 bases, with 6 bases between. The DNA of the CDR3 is TGTGCCAGCAGCTTACAAGAGAATCAGCCCCAGCATTTT. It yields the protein CASSLQENQPQHF. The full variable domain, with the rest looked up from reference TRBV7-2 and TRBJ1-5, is GAGVSQSPSNKVTEKGKDVELRCDPISGHTALYWYRQSLGQGLEFLIYFQGNSAPDKSGLPSDRFSAERTGGSVSTLTIQRTQQEDSAVYLCASSLQENQPQHFGDGTRLSIL.

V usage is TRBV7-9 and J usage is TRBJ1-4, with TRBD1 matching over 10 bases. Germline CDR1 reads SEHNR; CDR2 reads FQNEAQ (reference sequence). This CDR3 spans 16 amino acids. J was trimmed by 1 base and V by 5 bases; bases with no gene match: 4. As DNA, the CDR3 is TGTGCCAGCAGCCGAGGACAGGGGGGAACTAATGAAAAACTGTTTTTT. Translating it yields CASSRGQGGTNEKLFF. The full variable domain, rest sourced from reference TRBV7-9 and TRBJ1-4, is DTGVSQNPRHKITKRGQNVTFRCDPISEHNRLYWYRQTLGQGPEFLTYFQNEAQLEKSRLLSDRFSAERPKGSFSTLEIQRTEQGDSAMYLCASSRGQGGTNEKLFFGSGTQLSVL.

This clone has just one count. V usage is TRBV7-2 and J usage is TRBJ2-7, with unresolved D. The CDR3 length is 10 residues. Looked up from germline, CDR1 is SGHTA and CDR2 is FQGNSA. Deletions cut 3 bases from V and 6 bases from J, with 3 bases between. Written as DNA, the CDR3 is TGTGCCAGCAGCTTGAGCGAGCAGTACTTC. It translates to CASSLSEQYF.

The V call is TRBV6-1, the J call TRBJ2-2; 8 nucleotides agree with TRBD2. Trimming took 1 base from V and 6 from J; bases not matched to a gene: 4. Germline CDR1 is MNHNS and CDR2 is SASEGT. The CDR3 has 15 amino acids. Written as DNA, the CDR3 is TGTGCCAGCAGTGAAGTCGGGGGGGCCCCCGGGGAGCTGTTTTTT. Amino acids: CASSEVGGAPGELFF.